This T cell receptor (beta chain) was recovered during a study of a mutant IDH1 vaccine in newly diagnosed glioma. On the study more broadly: A roughly 62% male, approximately 38% female split and a mean age of roughly 44 years characterized treated patients. Antecedent treatment encompassed radiotherapy, temozolomide, or their combination; the majority received both.

The protocol was immunoSEQ multiplex PCR, while the TCRdb copy is restricted to in-frame clones and leaves out a portion. The profile shows about 98,000 clones, 80% to 90% of them singletons. In the case of this clone: Its antigen remains unknown.

Trimming left V 0 bases short and J 1 base short, with 15 bases between. The CDR3 length is 17 residues. CDR1 and CDR2 (germline): WSHSY, SAAADI. Time point indicated: baseline, week 1 (first vaccination visit). Treatment defined: pre-vaccination baseline after standard-of-care therapy. Study-wide findings and caveats: Pseudoprogression seemingly bore no relation to changes in top peripheral T cell clonotypes.

The sample was PBMCs, taken from a glioma patient treated with radiotherapy, temozolomide or both. The origin of this receptor is a woman between 45 and 60 years old with glioma. The chain joins TRBV10-2 to TRBJ1-1; D is unclear. This CDR3 reads CASSESYGVSRNTEAFF. The CDR3 DNA follows: TGCGCCAGCAGTGAGTCTTATGGGGTGAGTCGGAACACTGAAGCTTTCTTT.